This TCR beta chain was sequenced in a study of blood T cell repertoires in COVID-19. Study-level background: COVID-19 samples from acute and convalescent phases originated in the United States, Italy and Spain. T cells, B-cell-depleted T cells, or PBMCs provided the cDNA or gDNA that served as material.

Original methodology: How many nucleated cells were present was estimated from reference gene primer amplification. Here immunoSEQ multiplex PCR was the method, and the copy in TCRdb shows in-frame clones only, minus some. V and J calls and clone size are given by that table; D and trimming were obtained from the DNA. Of 470,000 or so clones listed, about 90% are singletons. Germline lookup yields CDR1 MDHEN and CDR2 SYDVKM. The trim removed 6 bases at V and 4 bases at J, leaving 11 bases unmatched. The CDR3 loop spans 16 amino acids. Cohort allocation depended upon clinical history that participants reported.

The specimen sequenced was PBMCs or T cells enriched from blood (not recorded which). This TCR derives from a woman between 18 and 29 years old with acute COVID-19. The V and J genes are TRBV28 and TRBJ2-5; 10 positions match TRBD1. The CDR3 DNA reads as TGTGCCAGCAGCCCCTACGGGACAGGGGAACGAGAGACCCAGTACTTC. Protein sequence: CASSPYGTGERETQYF.